This T cell receptor (beta chain) was identified in a study of human T cells and chemical hapten exposure. This clonotype was counted between two and nine times. What it recognizes is unknown. The library tagged each cDNA molecule with unique molecular identifiers. Original methodology: TCRs per sample had a median of around 98,000 and ranged from about 23,224 to 700,000. Using its own MiXCR run on the reads, TCRdb lists one record per CDR3 protein. None of the V and J calls come from the authors' own analysis; TCRdb made them. The table records about 120,000 distinct CDR3 sequences, about 8.9% of them present only once. Unfractionated whole blood served as the source for total RNA extraction. V shed 5 bases, J shed 12 bases, and the junction held 7 bases outside the gene matches. The CDR3 has 12 amino acids. In germline, CDR1 is MDHEN, CDR2 SYDVKM. General study findings and limits: Following DPC sensitization, TCRs present above 1 in 1000 frequency showed no change.

Sequencing was performed on whole blood. This clonotype was obtained from a human donor in good health. Some clones in this sample may be carry-over from other donors' samples. V usage is TRBV28 and J usage is TRBJ2-1; TRBD1 matches at 7 bases. The CDR3 coding sequence is TGTGCCAGCAGTCTTACAGGGGAAGGGCAGTTCTTC. This translates into CASSLTGEGQFF.